One sample yielded the 13 T cell receptor beta chains listed below, sequenced in a study of cytomegalovirus exposure and HLA in healthy donors. Primers included in the PCR were 60 Vbeta and 13 Jbeta primers. Clones were sequenced by immunoSEQ multiplex PCR, and TCRdb holds only the in-frame ones, with some missing. The sample has 100,000 to 150,000 clones, roughly 88% seen once; the top ten hold approximately 3%. What was sequenced was PBMCs. These TCRs come from a woman younger than 35 in good health and CMV-seropositive.

Of note for this clone: One end of the junction varies from germline; a read error may be responsible. The CDR3 is CSSSPRDTEAFF. The CDR3 region has the DNA TGTTCCAGCAGTCCCAGGGACACTGAAGCTTTCTTT. The chain employs TRBV7-9 and TRBJ1-1, with D possibly TRBD1 on 5 matching bases. The length of the CDR3 is 12 residues. Germline V gene lookup returns CDR1 SEHNR and CDR2 FQNEAQ (reference sequence).

The rearrangement links TRBV30 to TRBJ1-5; tentatively, D is TRBD1 (5 bases). Germline CDR1 and CDR2: GTSNPN and SVGIG (reference sequence). This CDR3 contains 14 residues. Trimming took 5 bases from V and 1 from J, leaving 12 bases between them. The DNA of the CDR3 is TGTGCCTGGTCAAGTCCAGGGAGCAATCAGCCCCAGCATTTT. Its protein product is CAWSSPGSNQPQHF. The entire variable domain, with the rest obtained from reference TRBV30 and TRBJ1-5, is as follows: SQTIHQWPATLVQPVGSPLSLECTVEGTSNPNLYWYRQAAGRGLQLLFYSVGIGQISSEVPQNLSASRPQDRQFILSSKKLLLSDSGFYLCAWSSPGSNQPQHFGDGTRLSIL.

The rearrangement joins TRBV30 to TRBJ2-1; 8 nucleotides match TRBD1. Germline lookup yields CDR1 GTSNPN and CDR2 SVGIG (reference sequence). This CDR3 spans 13 amino acids. The V gene end was trimmed by 4 bases and the J gene end by 7 bases; junction bases not matched to a gene: 6. CDR3 sequence reads: CAWNKDRENEQFF. CDR3 nucleotide sequence: TGTGCCTGGAATAAGGACAGGGAGAATGAGCAGTTCTTC.

The V call is TRBV28, the J call TRBJ1-1, with D possibly TRBD1 on 5 matching bases. This CDR3 has 12 residues. Germline loops: CDR1 MDHEN, CDR2 SYDVKM. Trimming took off 7 bases at V and 5 bases at J, with 11 bases between the two ends. As DNA, the CDR3 is TGTGCCAGCACCTGGGGGGGGACTGAAGCTTTCTTT. It encodes CASTWGGTEAFF.

The V and J genes are TRBV27 and TRBJ1-2; TRBD1 might be the D (5 bases). V lost 8 bases and J lost 0, with 16 bases in between. This CDR3 region has 15 residues. Germline V gene data show CDR1 as MNHEY and CDR2 as SMNVEV (reference sequence). This CDR3 is CASGRTDSANYGYTF. CDR3 sequence (DNA): TGTGCCAGCGGCCGCACAGACAGCGCTAACTATGGCTACACCTTC.

The V call is TRBV5-6, the J call TRBJ1-6; a weak D match, TRBD1 (5 bases). The V end was cut by 2 bases, the J end by 0 bases, with 15 bases between. This CDR3 region has 18 residues. Germline V gene sequence: CDR1 SGHDT, CDR2 YYEEEE. The CDR3 region is CASSLWQGGSSYNSPLHF. DNA for the CDR3: TGTGCCAGCAGCTTATGGCAGGGCGGGAGCTCCTATAATTCACCCCTCCACTTT.

The chain has TRBV5-1 and TRBJ2-7; 10 bases align to TRBD1. Germline CDR1 SGHRS, CDR2 YFSETQ. Trimming cost V 5 bases and J 5 bases; bases outside gene matches: 4. CDR3 length: 13 residues. The CDR3: CASRGQGTHEQYF. In nucleotides, the CDR3 is TGCGCCAGCAGGGGACAGGGGACCCACGAGCAGTACTTC.

CDR3 sequence (DNA): TGTGCCAGCAGCTTAGTTTCTGCCGGGACACGGGGAGATACGCAGTATTTT. The encoded protein is CASSLVSAGTRGDTQYF. V and J are TRBV7-9 and TRBJ2-3; D is perhaps TRBD1 (6 bases). Trimming took off 1 base at V and 5 bases at J, with 19 bases between the two ends. Germline V gene lookup returns CDR1 SEHNR and CDR2 FQNEAQ (reference sequence). CDR3 length: 17 amino acids.

The chain employs TRBV11-1 and TRBJ2-7, with TRBD1 as a possible D gene (5 bases). V was pared by 5 bases and J by 0 bases, with 8 bases between. Germline CDR1 SGHAT, CDR2 FQDESV (reference sequence). This CDR3 contains 13 residues. CDR3: CASSRGISYEQYF. CDR3 nucleotide sequence: TGTGCCAGCAGCAGGGGTATCTCCTACGAGCAGTACTTC.

CDR3 amino acids: CASSPMVENTEAFF. The CDR3, as DNA: TGTGCCAGTAGTCCCATGGTAGAGAACACTGAAGCTTTCTTT. The chain couples TRBV19 to TRBJ1-1, with no clear D. From germline, CDR1 is LNHDA and CDR2 SQIVND (reference sequence). This CDR3 is 14 amino acids long. V was shortened by 5 bases and J by 1 base, with 11 bases between the two germline ends. The complete variable domain, with remaining parts taken from reference TRBV19 and TRBJ1-1, reads DGGITQSPKYLFRKEGQNVTLSCEQNLNHDAMYWYRQDPGQGLRLIYYSQIVNDFQKGDIAEGYSVSREKKESFPLTVTSAQKNPTAFYLCASSPMVENTEAFFGQGTRLTVV.

The rearrangement links TRBV18 to TRBJ1-1; D is perhaps TRBD1 (6 bases). CDR1 is KGHSH, CDR2 LQKENI, per germline. CDR3 length: 17 amino acids. V lost 0 bases and J 4 bases, leaving 18 bases between the germline ends. This CDR3 reads CASSPPPGESESTEAFF. CDR3 nucleotides: TGTGCCAGCTCACCACCGCCAGGGGAGTCCGAAAGCACTGAAGCTTTCTTT.

The V gene is TRBV15, the J gene TRBJ1-1; perhaps TRBD1 as D (5 bases). The germline CDR1 and CDR2 sequences are LNHNV and YYDKDF (reference sequence). Trimming pared 0 bases from V and 8 bases from J, leaving 10 bases between. CDR3 length: 13 residues. CDR3 DNA sequence: TGTGCCACCAGCAGAGACGGGCAGGGAGAAGCTTTCTTT. Translating it yields CATSRDGQGEAFF.

With regard to this clone: One junction end disagrees with the germline gene, perhaps due to a read error. At the DNA level, this CDR3 is encoded by other sequences in the same sample as well. The V and J genes are TRBV28 and TRBJ2-7, with TRBD1 matching over 7 bases. CDR1 is MDHEN, CDR2 SYDVKM, per germline. This CDR3 is 15 amino acids long. CDR3 sequence (DNA): TGCGCCAGCAGTTTTATCGGGGACAGTTCCTACGAGCAGTACTTC. Protein product: CASSFIGDSSYEQYF.